This passage covers 30 T cell receptor beta chains from one sample sequenced in a study of cytotoxic CD8 clonotypes in ibrutinib-treated CLL. Repertoires were generated with immunoSEQ multiplex PCR, while TCRdb's copy carries only in-frame clones and drops some. The repertoire holds roughly 150,000 clones, roughly 88% seen once, with around 2.7% in the top ten. The sample consisted of PBMCs, taken at disease progression, from a patient treated with ibrutinib. These receptors were collected from a human donor with chronic lymphocytic leukemia.

The chain links TRBV11-3 to TRBJ2-3, with D hard to call. V lost 2 bases and J lost 2, with 17 bases in between. The germline V gene has CDR1 SGHNT and CDR2 YENEEA. This CDR3 has 17 amino acids. This CDR3 is CASSLYGLLGPTDTQYF. In DNA form, the CDR3 reads TGTGCCAGCAGCTTATATGGGCTCCTTGGACCCACAGATACGCAGTATTTT.

The genes are TRBV10-3 and TRBJ2-1, with 16 positions matching TRBD2. With 6 bases clipped from V and 7 bases from J, the junction kept 3 bases outside the gene matches. The CDR3 runs to 15 residues. Germline V gene lookup returns CDR1 ENHRY and CDR2 SYGVKD. The CDR3, as DNA: TGTGCCATCAGACCGGGACTAGCGGGAGGGAATGAGCAGTTCTTC. Protein: CAIRPGLAGGNEQFF.

J is TRBJ1-1 and V is TRBV6-1; D not resolved. Trimming cost V 7 bases and J 2 bases, with 8 bases left between them. The CDR3 is 12 residues long. Germline CDR1 and CDR2: MNHNS and SASEGT. The CDR3, as DNA: TGTGCCAGCATGGTACTAAACACTGAAGCTTTCTTT. It yields the protein CASMVLNTEAFF.

This chain joins TRBV5-1 and TRBJ2-6; D is perhaps TRBD2 (5 bases). Deletions cut 4 bases from V and 1 base from J, with 6 bases between. The length of the CDR3 is 14 residues. CDR1 and CDR2 from the germline V gene are SGHRS and YFSETQ. The DNA of the CDR3 is TGCGCCAGCAGCGGAGGATCTGGGGCCAACGTCCTGACTTTC. Amino acids: CASSGGSGANVLTF.

The chain uses TRBV30 and TRBJ2-1; 9 bases match TRBD1. The CDR3 extends over 16 amino acids. In germline, CDR1 is GTSNPN, CDR2 SVGIG (reference sequence). V lost 5 bases to trimming and J lost 4 bases; unmatched junction nucleotides: 12. The DNA of the CDR3 is TGTGCCTGGTACGCACGGACAGGGGAGTTTTACAATGAGCAGTTCTTC. This translates into CAWYARTGEFYNEQFF.

This clone showed up just once. The sample carries other DNA sequences with the same CDR3. The chain uses TRBV11-3 and TRBJ1-1; 7 nucleotides agree with TRBD1. Germline V gene sequence: CDR1 SGHNT, CDR2 YENEEA. The CDR3 covers 11 residues. Germline trimming cut 4 bases from V and 8 bases from J; bases unmatched to any gene: 1. This CDR3 is CASSSRGEAFF. Here the CDR3 DNA reads TGTGCCAGCAGCTCCAGGGGGGAAGCTTTCTTT.

V and J are TRBV7-3 and TRBJ2-2; no reliable D call. The CDR3 spans 15 residues. Germline loops: CDR1 SGHTA, CDR2 FQGTGA. V lost 5 bases and J lost 0, with 10 bases in between. As DNA, the CDR3 is TGTGCCAGCAGCCTCTCTGTCTCGAACACCGGGGAGCTGTTTTTT. As protein: CASSLSVSNTGELFF.

V usage is TRBV7-9 and J usage is TRBJ2-7; D remains ambiguous. Germline-derived CDR1 and CDR2 are SEHNR and FQNEAQ (reference sequence). V was shortened by 7 bases and J by 2 bases, with 6 bases between the two germline ends. There are 11 residues in the CDR3. CDR3 sequence (DNA): TGTGCCAGCACCCGTGCCTACGAGCAGTACTTC. Encoded protein: CASTRAYEQYF.

The chain uses TRBV7-3 and TRBJ2-7; a weak D match, TRBD2 (5 bases). This CDR3 region has 12 residues. Germline-derived CDR1 and CDR2 are SGHTA and FQGTGA. V lost 3 bases, J lost 5 bases, and 8 bases lay in between. CDR3 sequence (DNA): TGTGCCAGCAGCTTCGGACTTCACGAGCAGTACTTC. Protein: CASSFGLHEQYF.

The chain has TRBV7-3 and TRBJ2-7; the match to TRBD1 covers 8 bases. The CDR3 has 14 amino acids. V lost 5 bases to trimming and J lost 1 base; unmatched junction nucleotides: 4. Germline V gives CDR1 SGHTA, CDR2 FQGTGA. CDR3 protein: CASSPDRGSYEQYF. Here the CDR3 DNA reads TGTGCCAGCAGCCCAGACAGGGGATCCTACGAGCAGTACTTC.

This chain links TRBV14 with TRBJ1-1; 10 nucleotides match TRBD1. This CDR3 region has 14 residues. Germline V gene sequence: CDR1 SGHDN, CDR2 FVKESK. Losses at the gene ends were 2 bases for V and 10 bases for J; bases not matched to a gene: 7. CDR3 amino acids: CASSQIPRTGGAFF. CDR3 nucleotide sequence: TGTGCCAGCAGCCAAATCCCGCGGACAGGGGGAGCTTTCTTT. Together with reference TRBV14 and TRBJ1-1, the CDR3 gives the full variable domain: EAGVTQFPSHSVIEKGQTVTLRCDPISGHDNLYWYRRVMGKEIKFLLHFVKESKQDESGMPNNRFLAERTGGTYSTLKVQPAELEDSGVYFCASSQIPRTGGAFFGQGTRLTVV.

This chain connects TRBV25-1 to TRBJ1-1; perhaps TRBD1 as D (5 bases). CDR1 MGHDK and CDR2 SYGVNS come from the germline V gene. The CDR3 is 15 residues long. The V end was cut by 3 bases, the J end by 4 bases, with 15 bases between. CDR3 in amino acids: CASSESGTQATEAFF. The CDR3 DNA follows: TGTGCCAGCAGTGAGAGCGGGACGCAGGCCACTGAAGCTTTCTTT.

The chain carries TRBV6-1 and TRBJ1-5; D call uncertain. CDR1 MNHNS and CDR2 SASEGT come from the germline V gene. The CDR3 has 16 residues. The V end lost 3 bases, the J end lost 4 bases, and 16 bases lay between the germline ends. The CDR3 protein is CASSDWVRSLNQPQHF. The CDR3, as DNA: TGTGCCAGCAGTGATTGGGTCAGGTCGCTTAATCAGCCCCAGCATTTT.

This chain links TRBV5-1 with TRBJ2-3; D unclear. Germline-derived CDR1 and CDR2 are SGHRS and YFSETQ. The CDR3 totals 16 residues. Between the trimmed V and J ends, which lost 0 bases and 0 bases, there was a span of 11 bases. The CDR3 loop is CASSLAAATSTDTQYF. In DNA, the CDR3 is TGCGCCAGCAGCTTGGCGGCAGCCACGAGCACAGATACGCAGTATTTT.

V is TRBV11-2 and J is TRBJ2-4, with TRBD1 identical over 8 bases. The length of the CDR3 is 15 residues. CDR1 and CDR2 (germline): SGHAT, FQNNGV. V shed 5 bases, J shed 5 bases, and the junction held 8 bases outside the gene matches. CDR3 nucleotides: TGTGCCAGCAGCGTCAACGGACAGGGTCAAAACATTCAGTACTTC. It translates to CASSVNGQGQNIQYF.

Comments on this clone: This may stem from a read error, because a much larger clone lies one nucleotide away. V gene TRBV2 combines with J gene TRBJ1-3; unclear D gene. CDR1 and CDR2 from the germline V gene are SNHLY and FYNNEI. CDR3 size: 13 residues. Trimming took 1 base from V and 9 from J, leaving 10 bases between them. CDR3 in amino acids: CASSEEEASTIYF. The DNA of the CDR3 is TGTGCCAGCAGTGAAGAGGAGGCGAGCACCATATATTTT.

The V call is TRBV9, the J call TRBJ2-7, with D uncertain. Germline lookup yields CDR1 SGDLS and CDR2 YYNGEE. V lost 3 bases, J lost 2 bases, and 9 bases lay in between. There are 13 residues in the CDR3. The CDR3: CASSEEMPYEQYF. The CDR3 nucleotides read TGTGCCAGCAGCGAGGAGATGCCCTACGAGCAGTACTTC.

This sequence joins TRBV27 and TRBJ1-2; a weak D match, TRBD1 (5 bases). Germline loops: CDR1 MNHEY, CDR2 SMNVEV (reference sequence). Deletions cut 2 bases from V and 7 bases from J, with 14 bases between. The CDR3 contains 14 residues. The CDR3 nucleotides read TGTGCCAGCAGTTTAGGGGTAGGGGCAGCTGGCTACACCTTC. Residues: CASSLGVGAAGYTF.

The chain combines TRBV6-5 with TRBJ1-4; D not certain. V lost 2 bases to trimming and J lost 2 bases, with 9 bases between them. This CDR3 region has 15 residues. CDR1 and CDR2 from the germline V gene are MNHEY and SVGAGI. CDR3 DNA sequence: TGTGCCAGCAGTTACAAGGAAAGGACTAATGAAAAACTGTTTTTT. Its translation: CASSYKERTNEKLFF.

The chain combines TRBV5-1 with TRBJ2-3; the D gene is possibly TRBD2 (6 bases). CDR1 and CDR2 from the germline V gene are SGHRS and YFSETQ. The CDR3 sequence is 15 residues long. Trimming pared 0 bases from V and 5 bases from J, leaving 13 bases between. CDR3 nucleotide sequence: TGCGCCAGCAGCTTGGAGGGACCGCGGGGAGATACGCAGTATTTT. Translated: CASSLEGPRGDTQYF.

V and J are TRBV6-1 and TRBJ1-1; D gene unclear. Germline CDR1 is MNHNS and CDR2 is SASEGT. Trimming shortened V by 4 bases and J by 4 bases, and 10 bases separated the two germline ends. There are 13 residues in the CDR3. The CDR3 loop is CASSVLRGTEAFF. The DNA for the CDR3 is TGTGCCAGCAGTGTTTTACGTGGCACTGAAGCTTTCTTT.

The V gene is TRBV4-3, the J gene TRBJ2-5; 8 bases line up with TRBD1. The end of the DNA aligns better with TRBJ2-7, so the J call may be wrong. The germline CDR1 and CDR2 sequences are LGHNA and YSLEER. The CDR3 runs to 16 residues. The CDR3 coding sequence is TGCGCCAGCAGCCAAGGACAGGGGTCAGGAAGCTACGAGCAGTACTTC. It specifies CASSQGQGSGSYEQYF.

The chain joins TRBV19 to TRBJ2-2, with a tentative D call TRBD1 (5 bases). This CDR3 contains 14 residues. Germline CDR1 reads LNHDA; CDR2 reads SQIVND (reference sequence). The V gene lost 1 base and the J gene lost 6 bases, with 9 bases spanning the gap. This chain's CDR3 is CASSIVPTAGELFF. DNA for the CDR3: TGTGCCAGTAGTATAGTTCCGACAGCCGGGGAGCTGTTTTTT.

The rearrangement links TRBV28 to TRBJ1-2; D gene uncertain. This CDR3 spans 12 amino acids. In germline, CDR1 is MDHEN, CDR2 SYDVKM. The germline V and J ends were trimmed by 2 bases and 4 bases, with 5 bases remaining between them. The chain's CDR3 is CASSLSGYGYTF. The CDR3 nucleotides read TGTGCCAGCAGTTTAAGCGGCTATGGCTACACCTTC.

This clone was recorded only once. V is TRBV28 and J is TRBJ2-3; D possibly corresponds to TRBD1 (6 bases). The CDR3 runs to 15 residues. The V and J ends lost 6 bases and 2 bases respectively, with 15 bases between them. Germline loops: CDR1 MDHEN, CDR2 SYDVKM. CDR3 protein: CASRPRDTTTDTQYF. The CDR3, as DNA: TGTGCCAGCAGACCACGGGACACGACCACAGATACGCAGTATTTT.

The gene calls are TRBV7-6 and TRBJ1-3, with D tentatively TRBD1 (5 bases). The CDR3 is made up of 16 amino acids. V was cut by 2 bases and J by 2 bases, with 13 bases left in between. The V gene's germline CDR1 is SGHVS and CDR2 FNYEAQ. This CDR3 reads CASSLSGRGPGNTIYF. CDR3 bases: TGTGCCAGCAGCTTAAGCGGGAGGGGCCCTGGAAACACCATATATTTT. Full variable domain (rest looked up from reference TRBV7-6 and TRBJ1-3): GAGVSQSPRYKVTKRGQDVALRCDPISGHVSLYWYRQALGQGPEFLTYFNYEAQQDKSGLPNDRFSAERPEGSISTLTIQRTEQRDSAMYRCASSLSGRGPGNTIYFGEGSWLTVV.

The CDR3 DNA sequence: TGTGCCAGCAGTTACTATGGGGGAGTTACCACCGGGGAGCTGTTTTTT. Translated, it gives CASSYYGGVTTGELFF. The chain joins TRBV6-6 to TRBJ2-2; D may correspond to TRBD1 or TRBD2 (5 bases each). CDR1 is MNHNY and CDR2 is SVGAGI in the germline V gene (reference sequence). V was cut by 1 base and J by 4 bases, with 13 bases left in between. This CDR3 spans 16 amino acids.

This clone has just one count. This chain links TRBV28 with TRBJ2-7; 7 bases align to TRBD1. CDR1 MDHEN and CDR2 SYDVKM come from the germline V gene. The CDR3 is 15 amino acids. The V segment lost 7 bases and the J segment 0 bases; nucleotides outside the gene matches: 9. CDR3 loop: CASTKGQLASYEQYF. As DNA, the CDR3 is TGTGCCAGCACCAAGGGACAGTTGGCCTCCTACGAGCAGTACTTC.

The count of this clone is one. The V gene is TRBV6-5, the J gene TRBJ1-2; D is ambiguous. The CDR3 totals 15 residues. Germline CDR1 is MNHEY and CDR2 is SVGAGI. The germline V and J ends were trimmed by 0 bases and 3 bases, with 11 bases remaining between them. Here the CDR3 DNA reads TGTGCCAGCAGTTACTCGTTCGGGCCAGACTATGGCTACACCTTC. As protein: CASSYSFGPDYGYTF.

The chain joins TRBV4-1 to TRBJ1-5, with unresolved D. V lost 1 base to trimming and J lost 2 bases, with 15 bases between them. The CDR3 consists of 17 residues. Per germline, CDR1 MGHRA and CDR2 YSYEKL. In DNA, the CDR3 is TGCGCCAGCAGCCAAGGTGTGGCGGGTAGCGGCAATCAGCCCCAGCATTTT. Encoded protein: CASSQGVAGSGNQPQHF.